This T cell receptor beta chain was profiled in a study of T-cell memory formation after mild COVID-19. Each CDR3 protein is one row after TCRdb ran MiXCR on the 5' RACE reads. Here the sample spans about 350,000 distinct CDR3 sequences, 28% being singletons. This clonotype has just a few counts. Its antigen remains unidentified. Germline CDR1 and CDR2: MNHNS and SASEGT. This CDR3 is 13 amino acids long. V lost 6 bases and J lost 10, with 18 bases in between. The study, taken as a whole, reports: While clones contracting from day 15 to 85 were balanced between CD4 and CD8, later expanders leaned CD4+. Clones which contracted sat mainly in CM and EM if CD4+, and in EMRA if CD8+. Clones from the second wave (peaking day 37) had unconfirmed SARS-CoV-2 specificity. In pre-infection memory, a portion of responding clones appeared, which suggested that cross-reactive memory joined.

The chain carries TRBV6-1 and TRBJ1-1; no clear D. This clonotype was obtained from an adult woman who had mild COVID-19 (a few samples of this study predate the infection). Cell type and time point are not known. The sample was PBMCs or a T cell subset sorted from them (not recorded which). CDR3 DNA: TGTGCCAGCAGGGACCCCCTTGCAGGTGGAGCTTTCTTT. Its protein is CASRDPLAGGAFF.